This T cell receptor (beta chain) was identified in a study of blood T cell repertoires in COVID-19 (dated by TCRdb to the early 2020s). For the study in its entirety: Samples covering the acute and convalescent phases of COVID-19 were provided by collaborators in the United States, Italy and Spain. The material from the prospective study consisted of cDNA or gDNA derived from T cells, B-cell-depleted T cells, or PBMCs. Deeply sampled blood TCRbeta repertoires from subjects exposed to, actively infected with, or recovered from COVID-19 were included in the dataset. A freely available public database, intended as a resource for researchers studying the immune response to SARS-CoV-2, is where the repertoires were released. Samples were obtained from the ongoing ImmuneRACE study (first 160 participants) and from roughly 1,300 subjects provided by 6 global collaborators. A de-identified subject ID, COVID-19 status, age in years and sex were almost always included in the sample metadata. Where available, HLA class I and class II types were taken from metadata supplied by the sample provider and were not determined by assay-based typing. Results the study describes overall, beyond this receptor: The quantity of clinical and demographic metadata differed by source and by participant and was supplied without curation.

V sheds 0 bases and J sheds 4 bases, leaving 10 bases between their ends. The CDR3 numbers 14 residues from cysteine through phenylalanine. Left in the record is the CDR3 DNA by itself, 42 bases read in frame from the first base. CDR1 and CDR2 are read off the germline V gene as MGHRA and YSYEKL. TCRbeta CDR3 regions were amplified from genomic DNA by means of the immunoSEQ Assay, a bias-controlled multiplex PCR. From the authors' description of their analysis: The number of nucleated cells in each sample was estimated by amplification of reference gene primers within the assay. To quantify the absolute abundance of each unique TCRbeta CDR3 rearrangement, sequence reads were collapsed and filtered. For each sample, productive Simpson clonality was calculated as the square root of Simpson's diversity index across productive rearrangements. This immuneACCESS table, as held by TCRdb, lists in-frame sequences with V and J called but not all clones. Of the missing ones, under half trace to an unresolved V gene in checked studies; the others have no known cause. V, J and clone size derive from that table, while D and trimming were established from the DNA sequence. The sample yields a few hundred thousand clones; about four fifths were counted once. The ten largest clones capture around 3.2% of the sample.

Whole blood was collected in K2EDTA tubes by collaborating institutions according to the institutions' own protocols. For TCRbeta analysis, collaborators shipped samples as frozen whole blood, isolated PBMCs, or DNA extracted from either of those sample types. In regard to this clone: Which antigen it targets is not known. Nothing much larger sits one base from this clone, and base qualities are not available.

The sequencing input was peripheral blood. This chain is built from TRBV4-1 and TRBJ2-7, with TRBD1 tentatively as D gene (5 bases match). This clonotype was sampled from a young woman with acute or convalescent COVID-19. The CDR3 in this case is CASSQDVRGYEQYF. The sequence in DNA is TGCGCCAGCAGCCAAGATGTAAGGGGTTACGAGCAGTACTTC.